Listed below are T cell receptor beta chains from one sample, sequenced in a study of blood T cell repertoires in COVID-19. Assay: immunoSEQ multiplex PCR; the TCRdb copy retains only in-frame clones and omits some. This sample has some 55,000 clones; roughly nine tenths occur once, and the top ten carry approximately 2.8%. The sequencing sample was made of peripheral blood. These receptors were collected from a human donor in a cohort sampled during active COVID-19. Both conserved end residues are part of each CDR3. The order of the fields is V gene, CDR3 length, J gene, clone size, D gene, CDR3 protein, CDR3 DNA. A D gene is named only where the DNA matches it firmly. A clone size is listed for some rows: how often the clone was seen (once, few, many), or a class if it is expanded.

v_gene: TRBV9; len: 13; j_gene: TRBJ1-3; abundance: -; d_gene: -; CDR3aa: CASSVSVGNTIYF; CDR3nt: TGTGCCAGCAGCGTCTCAGTGGGAAACACCATATATTTT
v_gene: TRBV5-1; len: 15; j_gene: TRBJ2-3; abundance: -; d_gene: -; CDR3aa: CASTPGAGGIDTQYF; CDR3nt: TGCGCCAGCACCCCCGGGGCAGGGGGGATAGATACGCAGTATTTT
v_gene: TRBV3-1/TRBV3-2; len: 15; j_gene: TRBJ1-2; abundance: -; d_gene: -; CDR3aa: CASSQDRVQVGGYTF; CDR3nt: TGTGCCAGCAGCCAAGATCGGGTACAGGTGGGAGGCTACACCTTC
v_gene: TRBV7-3; len: 14; j_gene: TRBJ2-1; abundance: -; d_gene: -; CDR3aa: CASSVQGTDGEQFF; CDR3nt: TGTGCCAGCAGCGTCCAGGGTACGGACGGTGAGCAGTTCTTC
v_gene: TRBV27; len: 15; j_gene: TRBJ1-1; abundance: -; d_gene: -; CDR3aa: CASSHYNRDTPVLVF; CDR3nt: TGTGCCAGCAGCCATTATAACCGGGACACCCCCGTATTAGTCTTT
v_gene: TRBV10-3; len: 19; j_gene: TRBJ2-1; abundance: -; d_gene: TRBD2; CDR3aa: CAISPRGLAGGPSYNEQFF; CDR3nt: TGTGCCATCAGCCCGAGGGGACTAGCGGGGGGGCCGTCCTACAATGAGCAGTTCTTC
v_gene: TRBV12-3/TRBV12-4; len: 13; j_gene: TRBJ2-2; abundance: -; d_gene: -; CDR3aa: CASITSNTGELFF; CDR3nt: TGTGCCAGCATCACTTCGAACACCGGGGAGCTGTTTTTT
v_gene: TRBV7-9; len: 19; j_gene: TRBJ2-1; abundance: -; d_gene: TRBD2; CDR3aa: CASSFQAYPSGRGMDEQFF; CDR3nt: TGTGCCAGCAGCTTCCAAGCGTATCCGAGCGGGAGGGGTATGGATGAGCAGTTCTTC
v_gene: TRBV11-3; len: 14; j_gene: TRBJ2-1; abundance: -; d_gene: -; CDR3aa: CASSLGASSNEQFF; CDR3nt: TGTGCCAGCAGCTTGGGCGCTTCAAGCAATGAGCAGTTCTTC
v_gene: TRBV14; len: 16; j_gene: TRBJ2-5; abundance: -; d_gene: -; CDR3aa: CASSPLSSEHQETQYF; CDR3nt: TGTGCCAGCAGCCCTTTGTCGTCAGAACATCAAGAGACCCAGTACTTC
v_gene: TRBV6-6; len: 15; j_gene: TRBJ2-3; abundance: -; d_gene: -; CDR3aa: CASTRLAFPPDTQYF; CDR3nt: TGTGCCAGCACCCGATTAGCGTTTCCCCCAGATACGCAGTATTTT
v_gene: TRBV7-9; len: 17; j_gene: TRBJ2-1; abundance: -; d_gene: TRBD2; CDR3aa: CASSLVFGTSGNNEQFF; CDR3nt: TGTGCCAGCAGCTTAGTTTTTGGGACTAGCGGTAACAATGAGCAGTTCTTC
v_gene: TRBV19; len: 14; j_gene: TRBJ2-4; abundance: -; d_gene: TRBD1; CDR3aa: CASSIDRDRSIQYF; CDR3nt: TGTGCCAGTAGTATTGACCGGGACAGGTCCATTCAGTACTTC
v_gene: TRBV27; len: 15; j_gene: TRBJ2-1; abundance: -; d_gene: TRBD2; CDR3aa: CASSTGTSGSNEQFF; CDR3nt: TGTGCCAGCAGCACCGGGACTAGCGGGAGTAATGAGCAGTTCTTC
v_gene: TRBV10-3; len: 13; j_gene: TRBJ2-7; abundance: -; d_gene: -; CDR3aa: CAISVGEGYEQYF; CDR3nt: TGTGCCATCAGTGTAGGGGAAGGTTACGAGCAGTACTTC
v_gene: TRBV5-1; len: 14; j_gene: TRBJ2-7; abundance: once; d_gene: TRBD1; CDR3aa: CASSFGTGSYEQYF; CDR3nt: TGCGCCAGCAGCTTTGGGACAGGCTCCTACGAGCAGTACTTC
v_gene: TRBV28; len: 13; j_gene: TRBJ1-1; abundance: -; d_gene: -; CDR3aa: CASSLSTATEAFF; CDR3nt: TGTGCCAGCAGCCTTTCGACTGCCACTGAAGCTTTCTTT
v_gene: TRBV24-1; len: 14; j_gene: TRBJ2-1; abundance: -; d_gene: -; CDR3aa: CATSDNRKYNEQFF; CDR3nt: TGTGCCACCAGTGATAACAGAAAATACAATGAGCAGTTCTTC
v_gene: TRBV28; len: 15; j_gene: TRBJ2-7; abundance: -; d_gene: -; CDR3aa: CASSPRIRFTYEQYF; CDR3nt: TGTGCCAGCAGTCCAAGAATACGGTTCACCTACGAGCAGTACTTC
v_gene: TRBV6-2/TRBV6-3; len: 15; j_gene: TRBJ2-3; abundance: -; d_gene: -; CDR3aa: CASSYVFWGQDTQYF; CDR3nt: TGTGCCAGCAGTTACGTGTTCTGGGGACAAGATACGCAGTATTTT
v_gene: TRBV7-2; len: 20; j_gene: TRBJ2-3; abundance: -; d_gene: TRBD2; CDR3aa: CASSLAGRLAGGRSTDTQYF; CDR3nt: TGTGCCAGCAGCTTAGCGGGTAGACTAGCGGGGGGTCGCAGCACAGATACGCAGTATTTT
v_gene: TRBV18; len: 13; j_gene: TRBJ2-2; abundance: -; d_gene: -; CDR3aa: CASSPEGTGELFF; CDR3nt: TGTGCCAGCTCACCGGAGGGGACCGGGGAGCTGTTTTTT
v_gene: TRBV6-2/TRBV6-3; len: 15; j_gene: TRBJ2-1; abundance: -; d_gene: TRBD1; CDR3aa: CASSDPGTGGTEQFF; CDR3nt: TGTGCCAGCAGTGACCCCGGGACAGGGGGCACTGAGCAGTTCTTC
v_gene: TRBV7-9; len: 12; j_gene: TRBJ1-2; abundance: -; d_gene: -; CDR3aa: CASSAYAGGYTF; CDR3nt: TGTGCCAGCAGCGCTTACGCAGGTGGCTACACCTTC